These T cell receptor beta chains were read from a single sample in a study of blood T cell repertoires in COVID-19. Repertoires were generated with immunoSEQ multiplex PCR, while TCRdb's copy carries only in-frame clones and drops some. Among under 55,000 clones listed, over 70% were seen once. Source material: peripheral blood. The receptors come from a human donor in a cohort sampled during active COVID-19. Both conserved end residues are part of each CDR3. D genes are given only for firm matches. Rows may omit the clone size; those that give it use once, few, many or a size class.

D gene,clone size,CDR3 length,V gene,J gene,CDR3 protein,CDR3 DNA
TRBD2,.,16,TRBV5-1,TRBJ2-5,CASSPGLAGVQETQYF,TGCGCCAGCAGCCCGGGACTAGCGGGAGTCCAAGAGACCCAGTACTTC
.,.,15,TRBV7-3,TRBJ2-3,CASSLLGQTTDTQYF,TGTGCCAGCAGCTTACTGGGGCAAACCACAGATACGCAGTATTTT
.,.,13,TRBV6-5,TRBJ2-5,CASTTTGLGTQYF,TGTGCCAGCACTACGACAGGCCTGGGGACCCAGTACTTC
TRBD1,many,14,TRBV10-1,TRBJ2-7,CASSDGTGLYEQYF,TGCGCCAGCAGTGACGGGACAGGGCTCTACGAGCAGTACTTC
TRBD2,.,15,TRBV2,TRBJ2-1,CASSEAGGPGSEQFF,TGTGCCAGCAGTGAAGCGGGAGGGCCAGGCAGTGAGCAGTTCTTC
TRBD2,.,16,TRBV7-7,TRBJ2-2,CASSRATSGSTGELFF,TGTGCTAGCAGCCGCGCTACTAGCGGGAGCACCGGGGAGCTGTTTTTT
TRBD2,.,16,TRBV19,TRBJ2-3,CASSIGLAGNTDTQYF,TGTGCCAGTAGTATTGGTCTAGCGGGCAACACAGATACGCAGTATTTT
TRBD1,.,15,TRBV11-3,TRBJ2-7,CASSSRTGFEYEQYF,TGTGCCAGCAGCTCCAGGACAGGGTTCGAGTACGAGCAGTACTTC
.,.,14,TRBV19,TRBJ2-5,CASSISLSQETQYF,TGTGCCAGTAGTATTAGTTTGTCGCAAGAGACCCAGTACTTC
TRBD2,.,16,TRBV4-1,TRBJ2-1,CASSRTLAGARDEQFF,TGCGCCAGCAGCCGGACCTTAGCGGGGGCTCGGGATGAGCAGTTCTTC
.,.,14,TRBV10-3,TRBJ1-3,CAIGKQGGENTIYF,TGTGCCATCGGAAAACAGGGTGGGGAAAACACCATATATTTT
.,once,14,TRBV11-3,TRBJ1-2,CASSLGADNYGYTF,TGTGCCAGCAGCTTAGGGGCAGACAACTATGGCTACACCTTC
.,.,15,TRBV7-6,TRBJ1-1,CASSLDREVNTEAFF,TGTGCCAGCAGCTTAGACAGGGAAGTGAACACTGAAGCTTTCTTT
TRBD1,once,15,TRBV11-2,TRBJ1-1,CASHRGQGEGTEAFF,TGTGCCAGCCATAGGGGGCAGGGTGAGGGCACTGAAGCTTTCTTT
TRBD2,few,15,TRBV5-1,TRBJ2-2,CASSLTSGDTGELFF,TGCGCCAGCAGCTTGACTAGCGGGGACACCGGGGAGCTGTTTTTT
TRBD2,.,19,TRBV5-6,TRBJ2-2,CASSLPRTSGRAVGGELFF,TGTGCCAGCAGCTTGCCGCGGACTAGCGGGAGGGCCGTAGGCGGGGAGCTGTTTTTT
TRBD2,.,16,TRBV19,TRBJ2-1,CASSRGLAGGPDEQFF,TGTGCCAGTAGTAGGGGACTAGCGGGAGGGCCGGATGAGCAGTTCTTC
TRBD2,.,18,TRBV6-1,TRBJ2-1,CASSEVGLADLSYNEQFF,TGTGCCAGCAGTGAAGTTGGACTAGCGGACCTCTCCTACAATGAGCAGTTCTTC
TRBD2,.,18,TRBV28,TRBJ2-7,CASSSPEAGGLASDEQYF,TGTGCCAGCAGTTCCCCCGAGGCGGGAGGATTGGCCTCCGACGAGCAGTACTTC
.,.,15,TRBV23-1,TRBJ2-4,CASSLRDRQKNIQYF,TGCGCCAGCAGTCTGCGGGACCGACAGAAAAACATTCAGTACTTC
.,few,12,TRBV18,TRBJ2-7,CASSAKGAEQYF,TGTGCCAGCTCCGCGAAAGGGGCCGAGCAGTACTTC
TRBD1,.,13,TRBV27,TRBJ2-7,CASSWNTGGEQYF,TGTGCCAGCAGTTGGAATACAGGGGGCGAGCAGTACTTC
.,once,12,TRBV3-1/TRBV3-2,TRBJ2-1,CASSQDLGAQFF,TGTGCCAGCAGCCAAGATCTTGGAGCGCAGTTCTTC
.,.,15,TRBV28,TRBJ1-1,CASSLLSQGVTEAFF,TGTGCCAGCAGTTTATTATCCCAGGGCGTCACTGAAGCTTTCTTT
.,few,15,TRBV19,TRBJ1-1,CASSMRGAVGTEAFF,TGTGCCAGTAGTATGCGGGGGGCCGTGGGTACTGAAGCTTTCTTT
.,.,15,TRBV5-1,TRBJ1-1,CASSPEGRRDTEAFF,TGCGCCAGCAGCCCGGAGGGACGCAGAGACACTGAAGCTTTCTTT
.,.,16,TRBV5-1,TRBJ2-2,CASSPQTGVNTGELFF,TGCGCCAGCAGCCCACAGACAGGCGTGAACACCGGGGAGCTGTTTTTT
.,.,16,TRBV21-1,TRBJ2-2,CASRFHRGRTAGELFF,TGTGCCAGCAGGTTTCACAGGGGGCGAACGGCCGGGGAGCTGTTTTTT
.,.,16,TRBV4-1,TRBJ1-5,CASSQDAGEANQPQHF,TGCGCCAGCAGCCAAGACGCCGGGGAGGCTAATCAGCCCCAGCATTTT
.,.,14,TRBV7-3,TRBJ2-7,CASSSEAENYEQYF,TGTGCCAGCAGCTCGGAAGCGGAGAATTACGAGCAGTACTTC
.,few,13,TRBV10-1,TRBJ1-1,CASSARELSEAFF,TGCGCCAGCAGTGCCCGGGAATTAAGTGAAGCTTTCTTT
.,.,14,TRBV24-1,TRBJ2-1,CATSDGRQINEQFF,TGTGCCACCAGTGATGGGCGACAGATCAATGAGCAGTTCTTC
TRBD1,.,14,TRBV5-1,TRBJ1-4,CASSGGQADEKLFF,TGCGCCAGCAGTGGGGGACAGGCGGATGAAAAACTGTTTTTT
TRBD1,.,14,TRBV11-2,TRBJ1-1,CASSQDRLNTEAFF,TGTGCCAGCAGCCAGGACAGGCTGAACACTGAAGCTTTCTTT
TRBD2,.,17,TRBV7-2,TRBJ2-5,CASSSLRSSGKGETQYF,TGTGCCAGCAGCTCGCTCCGGAGTAGCGGGAAAGGAGAGACCCAGTACTTC
.,.,15,TRBV5-1,TRBJ1-2,CASSSGDTKGYGYTF,TGCGCCAGCAGCTCAGGGGACACGAAGGGCTATGGCTACACCTTC
.,few,14,TRBV30,TRBJ2-7,CAWSVSWPSYEQYF,TGTGCCTGGAGTGTATCTTGGCCCTCCTACGAGCAGTACTTC
TRBD1,once,14,TRBV14,TRBJ1-1,CASSLNRGDHEAFF,TGTGCCAGCAGCCTCAACAGGGGGGACCATGAAGCTTTCTTT
TRBD1,.,16,TRBV18,TRBJ2-3,CASSYIETGTADTQYF,TGTGCCAGCTCATATATCGAGACAGGGACGGCAGATACGCAGTATTTT
.,.,13,TRBV7-2,TRBJ2-7,CASSLGGRDEQYF,TGTGCCAGCAGCTTAGGCGGCAGGGACGAGCAGTACTTC
TRBD1,.,13,TRBV10-3,TRBJ2-5,CAISVTGVETQYF,TGTGCCATCAGTGTCACAGGGGTGGAGACCCAGTACTTC
TRBD1,.,15,TRBV5-6,TRBJ2-5,CASSLGQVTQETQYF,TGTGCCAGCAGCTTAGGACAGGTTACCCAAGAGACCCAGTACTTC
.,.,15,TRBV9,TRBJ2-5,CASSVRQASQETQYF,TGTGCCAGCAGCGTGAGACAGGCATCTCAAGAGACCCAGTACTTC
TRBD2,.,14,TRBV2,TRBJ2-7,CASSEEAGGYEQYF,TGTGCCAGCAGTGAAGAGGCGGGGGGCTACGAGCAGTACTTC